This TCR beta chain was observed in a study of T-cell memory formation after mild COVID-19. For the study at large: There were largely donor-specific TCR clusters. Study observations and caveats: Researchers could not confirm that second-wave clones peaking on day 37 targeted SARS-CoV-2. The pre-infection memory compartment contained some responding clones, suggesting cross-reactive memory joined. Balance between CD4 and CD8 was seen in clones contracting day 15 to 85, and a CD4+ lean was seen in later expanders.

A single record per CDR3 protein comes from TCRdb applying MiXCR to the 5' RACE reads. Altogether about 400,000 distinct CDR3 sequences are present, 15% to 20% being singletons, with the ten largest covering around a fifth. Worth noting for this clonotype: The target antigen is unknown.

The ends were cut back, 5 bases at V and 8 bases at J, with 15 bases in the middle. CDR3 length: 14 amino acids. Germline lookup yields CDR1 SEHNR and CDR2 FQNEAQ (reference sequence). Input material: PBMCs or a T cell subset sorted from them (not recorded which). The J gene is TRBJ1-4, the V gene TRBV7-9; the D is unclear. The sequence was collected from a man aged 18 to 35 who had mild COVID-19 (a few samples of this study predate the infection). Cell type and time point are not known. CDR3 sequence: CASSKAAAEEKLFF. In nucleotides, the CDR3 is TGTGCCAGCAGCAAGGCGGCTGCGGAGGAAAAACTGTTTTTT. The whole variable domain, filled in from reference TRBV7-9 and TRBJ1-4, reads DTGVSQNPRHKITKRGQNVTFRCDPISEHNRLYWYRQTLGQGPEFLTYFQNEAQLEKSRLLSDRFSAERPKGSFSTLEIQRTEQGDSAMYLCASSKAAAEEKLFFGSGTQLSVL.